The T cell receptor (beta chain) under discussion was sequenced for a study of blood T cell repertoires in COVID-19. Profiling relied on immunoSEQ multiplex PCR, and the TCRdb table lists in-frame clones only, not all of them. This table holds 240,000 or so clones, around 86% found once. V was cut by 0 bases and J by 2 bases, with 5 bases left in between. Germline V gene lookup returns CDR1 GTSNPN and CDR2 SVGIG (reference sequence). The CDR3 runs to 12 residues. V usage is TRBV30 and J usage is TRBJ2-7; D ambiguous. Sample: PBMCs or T cells enriched from blood (not recorded which). The TCR originated in a woman between 40 and 50 years old with acute COVID-19. CDR3 in amino acids: CAWSVRAYEQYF. The CDR3 nucleotides are TGTGCCTGGAGTGTAAGAGCCTACGAGCAGTACTTC.